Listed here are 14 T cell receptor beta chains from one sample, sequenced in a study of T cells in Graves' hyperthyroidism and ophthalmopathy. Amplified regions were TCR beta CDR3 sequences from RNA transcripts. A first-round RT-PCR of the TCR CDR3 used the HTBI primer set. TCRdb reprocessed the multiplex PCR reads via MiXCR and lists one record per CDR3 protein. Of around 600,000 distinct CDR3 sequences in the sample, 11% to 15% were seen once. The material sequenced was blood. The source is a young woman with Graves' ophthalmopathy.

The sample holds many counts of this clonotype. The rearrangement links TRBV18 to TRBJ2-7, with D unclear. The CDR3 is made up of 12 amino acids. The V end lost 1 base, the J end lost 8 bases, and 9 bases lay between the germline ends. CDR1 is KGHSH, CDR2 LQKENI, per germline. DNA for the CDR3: TGTGCCAGCTCACCACGGCAGGCCAAGCAGTACTTC. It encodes CASSPRQAKQYF.

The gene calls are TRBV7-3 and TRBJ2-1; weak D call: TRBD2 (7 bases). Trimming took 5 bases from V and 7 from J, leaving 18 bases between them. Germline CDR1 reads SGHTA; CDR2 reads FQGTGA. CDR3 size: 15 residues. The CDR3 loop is CASSAWGGRQNEQFF. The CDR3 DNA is TGTGCCAGCAGCGCGTGGGGGGGCCGCCAGAATGAGCAGTTCTTC.

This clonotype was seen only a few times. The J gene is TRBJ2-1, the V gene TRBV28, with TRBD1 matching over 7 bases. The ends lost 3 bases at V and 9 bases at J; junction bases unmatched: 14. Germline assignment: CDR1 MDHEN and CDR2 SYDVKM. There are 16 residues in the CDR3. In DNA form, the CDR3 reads TGTGCCAGCAGTTTGGGTCCTCACCTACAGGGGCGTGAGCAGTTCTTC. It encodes CASSLGPHLQGREQFF.

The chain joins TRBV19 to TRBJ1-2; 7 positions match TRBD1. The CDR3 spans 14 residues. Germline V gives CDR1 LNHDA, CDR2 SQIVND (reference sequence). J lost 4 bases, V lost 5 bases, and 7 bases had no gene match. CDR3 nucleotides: TGTGCCAGTAGTCGGACAGGTGGTTCCTATGGCTACACCTTC. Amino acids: CASSRTGGSYGYTF.

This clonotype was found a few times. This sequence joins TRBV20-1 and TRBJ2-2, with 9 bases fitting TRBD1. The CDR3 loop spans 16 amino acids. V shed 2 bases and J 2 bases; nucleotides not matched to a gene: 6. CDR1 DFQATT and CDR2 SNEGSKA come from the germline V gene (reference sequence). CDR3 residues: CSARPTDRGNTGELFF. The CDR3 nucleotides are TGCAGTGCTAGACCCACGGACAGGGGAAACACCGGGGAGCTGTTTTTT.

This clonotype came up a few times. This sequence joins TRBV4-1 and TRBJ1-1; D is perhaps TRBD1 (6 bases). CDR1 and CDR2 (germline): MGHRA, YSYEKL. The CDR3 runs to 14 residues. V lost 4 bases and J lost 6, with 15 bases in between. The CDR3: CASSPPDRLPEAFF. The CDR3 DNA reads TGCGCCAGCAGCCCACCCGACAGGCTGCCTGAAGCTTTCTTT.

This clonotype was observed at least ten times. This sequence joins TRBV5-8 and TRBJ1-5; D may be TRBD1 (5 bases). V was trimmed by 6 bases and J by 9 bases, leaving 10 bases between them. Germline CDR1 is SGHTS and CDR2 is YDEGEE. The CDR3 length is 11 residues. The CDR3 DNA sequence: TGTGCCAGCACACGGAGGGGGCCCCAGCATTTT. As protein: CASTRRGPQHF.

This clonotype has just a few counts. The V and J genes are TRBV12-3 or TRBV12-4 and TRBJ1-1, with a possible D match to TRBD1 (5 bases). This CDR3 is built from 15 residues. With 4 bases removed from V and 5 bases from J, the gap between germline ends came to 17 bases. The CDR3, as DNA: TGTGCCAGCAGTTACGTGGGAGGGACTGGAACTGAAGCTTTCTTT. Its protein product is CASSYVGGTGTEAFF.

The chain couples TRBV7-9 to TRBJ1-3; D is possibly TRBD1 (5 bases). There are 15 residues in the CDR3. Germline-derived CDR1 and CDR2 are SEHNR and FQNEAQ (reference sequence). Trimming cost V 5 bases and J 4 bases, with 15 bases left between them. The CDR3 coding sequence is TGTGCCAGCAGCCTAACCGGGACGACAGGAAACACCATATATTTT. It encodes CASSLTGTTGNTIYF.

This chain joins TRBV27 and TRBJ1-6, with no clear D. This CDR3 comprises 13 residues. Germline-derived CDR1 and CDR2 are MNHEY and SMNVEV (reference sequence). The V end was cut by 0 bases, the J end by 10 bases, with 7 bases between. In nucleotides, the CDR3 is TGTGCCAGCAGTTTATCGTTCGGATCACCCCTCCACTTT. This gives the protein CASSLSFGSPLHF.

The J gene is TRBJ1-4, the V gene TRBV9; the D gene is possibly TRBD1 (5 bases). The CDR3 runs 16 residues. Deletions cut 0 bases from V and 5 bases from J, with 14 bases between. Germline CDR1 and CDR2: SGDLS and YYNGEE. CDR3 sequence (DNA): TGTGCCAGCAGCGTAGGTAACACAGGCCTCAATGAAAAACTGTTTTTT. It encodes CASSVGNTGLNEKLFF.

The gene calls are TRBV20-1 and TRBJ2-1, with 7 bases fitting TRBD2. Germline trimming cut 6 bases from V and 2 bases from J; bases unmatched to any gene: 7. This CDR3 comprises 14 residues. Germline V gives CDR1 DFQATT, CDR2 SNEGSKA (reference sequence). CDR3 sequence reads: CSARLLAAYNEQFF. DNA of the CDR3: TGCAGTGCCCGCCTCCTAGCGGCCTACAATGAGCAGTTCTTC.

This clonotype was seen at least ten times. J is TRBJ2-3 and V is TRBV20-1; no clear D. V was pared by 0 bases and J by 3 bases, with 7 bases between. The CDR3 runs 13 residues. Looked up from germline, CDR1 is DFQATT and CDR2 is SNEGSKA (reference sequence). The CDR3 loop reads CSARDPATDTQYF. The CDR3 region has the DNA TGCAGTGCTAGAGACCCCGCTACAGATACGCAGTATTTT.

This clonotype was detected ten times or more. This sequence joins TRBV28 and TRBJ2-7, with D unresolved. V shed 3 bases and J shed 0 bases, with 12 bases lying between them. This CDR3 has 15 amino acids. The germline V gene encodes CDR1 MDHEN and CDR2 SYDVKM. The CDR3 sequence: CASSFGLSNSYEQYF. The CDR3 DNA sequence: TGTGCCAGCAGTTTTGGTCTATCCAACTCCTACGAGCAGTACTTC.